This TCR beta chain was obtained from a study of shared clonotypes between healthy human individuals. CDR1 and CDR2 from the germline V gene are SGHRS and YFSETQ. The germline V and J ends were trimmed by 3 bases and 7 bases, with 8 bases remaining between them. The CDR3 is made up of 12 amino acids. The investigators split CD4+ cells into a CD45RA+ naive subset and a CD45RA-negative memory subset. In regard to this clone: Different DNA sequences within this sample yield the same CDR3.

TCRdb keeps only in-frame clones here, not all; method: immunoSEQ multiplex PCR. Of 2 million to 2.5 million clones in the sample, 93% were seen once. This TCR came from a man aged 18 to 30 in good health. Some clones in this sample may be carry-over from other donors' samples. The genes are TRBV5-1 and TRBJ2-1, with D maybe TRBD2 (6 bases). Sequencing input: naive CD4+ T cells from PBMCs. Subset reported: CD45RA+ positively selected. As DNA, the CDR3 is TGCGCCAGCAGCTCGACTAGAAATGAGCAGTTCTTC. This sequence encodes CASSSTRNEQFF.